This entry concerns a single T cell receptor (beta chain). Its antigen is not known. The CDR3 is made up of 17 amino acids. V was shortened by 6 bases and J by 5 bases, with 23 bases between the two germline ends. Per the germline V gene, CDR1 is MNHNS and CDR2 is SASEGT. This specimen comes from a study of CD8+CD57+ T cells in acquired aplastic anemia. Study background: Sorted CD4+ and CD8+ cells yielded roughly 3 ug of DNA on average. Where healthy donors were concerned, CD4+ cells averaged about 10 million reads. Study-level points and caveats: Patients and controls shared twenty-nine CD8+ CDR3 sequences.

Researchers used genomic DNA as the template to profile TCR beta VDJ and CDR3. TCRdb re-analysed the reads in MiXCR, keeping a single row per CDR3 protein. The table has about 180,000 distinct CDR3 sequences, 45% to 50% seen once; the top ten hold approximately 2.9%. The chain uses TRBV6-1 and TRBJ1-5; D unclear. The TCR sequence derives from a human donor in good health. The sequencing input was sorted CD4+, CD8+, or CD8+CD57+ T cells (not recorded which) from PBMCs. DNA for the CDR3: TGTGCCAGCAGCAGACAAACCGGGAAAGGTGACGATCAGCCCCAGCATTTT. It yields the protein CASSRQTGKGDDQPQHF.